This entry lists 3 T cell receptor beta chains sequenced from one sample in a study of OX40 agonist ivuxolimab in advanced cancers. The protocol was immunoSEQ multiplex PCR, while the TCRdb copy is restricted to in-frame clones and leaves out a portion. The sample shows almost 80,000 clones, approximately 84% of them seen only once. The specimen was CD4+ or CD8+ T cells sorted from blood, collected in a trial of the OX40 agonist ivuxolimab. All receptors come from an adult with an advanced solid tumor such as melanoma, head and neck, liver or kidney cancer.

This chain uses TRBV18 with TRBJ1-1, with 8 bases matching TRBD1. Losses at the gene ends were 2 bases for V and 2 bases for J; bases not matched to a gene: 4. The CDR3 has 15 residues. Germline V gives CDR1 KGHSH, CDR2 LQKENI. The DNA of the CDR3 is TGTGCCAGCTCACCATCGCAGGGGGCTAACACTGAAGCTTTCTTT. It translates to CASSPSQGANTEAFF.

This clone was detected once. The chain recombines TRBV19 with TRBJ1-5; D is perhaps TRBD1 (5 bases). Deletions cut 3 bases from V and 1 base from J, with 13 bases between. The CDR3 contains 16 residues. Germline-derived CDR1 and CDR2 are LNHDA and SQIVND (reference sequence). CDR3 loop: CASSIGGGWSNQPQHF. In nucleotides, the CDR3 is TGTGCCAGTAGTATTGGGGGGGGTTGGAGCAATCAGCCCCAGCATTTT.

V and J are TRBV18 and TRBJ1-1, with D maybe TRBD1 (6 bases). Germline V gene sequence: CDR1 KGHSH, CDR2 LQKENI. Trimming removed 2 bases at V and 0 bases at J, with 16 bases between. The CDR3 length is 17 residues. CDR3 sequence (DNA): TGTGCCAGCTCACCAACGTTTGGGGGGGGGCTGAACACTGAAGCTTTCTTT. Translated: CASSPTFGGGLNTEAFF.